The present T cell receptor beta chain was sequenced within a study of T cell clones after liver transplantation. Looking at the study overall: Tolerant meant at least one year fully off immunosuppression without liver enzymes above twice normal.

Study-level findings and limits: Conclusions were preliminary, with small, heterogeneous patient groups.

Clones were sequenced by immunoSEQ multiplex PCR, and TCRdb holds only the in-frame ones, with some missing. The repertoire includes 60,000 or so clones, over 60% of them detected once, and about a tenth sits in the top ten. Turning to this clone: Its antigen is not known.

The sequence was collected from a human patient who received a liver transplant. The T cells may come from the graft donor. The specimen was CD4+ T cells from blood, collected at the 22-month timepoint.

CDR3 sequence reads: CASRLRDLQFF. DNA for the CDR3: TGTGCCAGCAGACTCCGGGACCTTCAGTTCTTC. The chain combines TRBV7-9 with TRBJ2-1; D could derive from TRBD1 or TRBD2 (5 bases each). The CDR3 has 11 amino acids. The germline V gene encodes CDR1 SEHNR and CDR2 FQNEAQ (reference sequence). Between the trimmed V and J ends, which lost 6 bases and 13 bases, there was a span of 13 bases.